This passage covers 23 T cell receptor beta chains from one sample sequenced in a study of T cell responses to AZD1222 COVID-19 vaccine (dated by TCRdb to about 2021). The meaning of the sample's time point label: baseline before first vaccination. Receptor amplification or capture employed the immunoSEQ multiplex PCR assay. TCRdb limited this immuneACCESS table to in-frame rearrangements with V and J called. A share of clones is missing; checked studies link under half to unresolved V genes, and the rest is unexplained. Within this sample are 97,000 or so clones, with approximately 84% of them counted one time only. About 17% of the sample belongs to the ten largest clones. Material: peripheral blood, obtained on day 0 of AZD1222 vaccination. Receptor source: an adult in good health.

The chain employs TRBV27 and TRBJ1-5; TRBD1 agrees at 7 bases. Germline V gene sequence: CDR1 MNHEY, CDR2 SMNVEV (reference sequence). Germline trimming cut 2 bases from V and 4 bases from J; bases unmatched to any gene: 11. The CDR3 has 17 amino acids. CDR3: CASSLRGGGLSNQPQHF. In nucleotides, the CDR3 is TGTGCCAGCAGTTTAAGAGGGGGCGGACTTTCGAATCAGCCCCAGCATTTT.

CDR3 sequence reads: CASSQVRADTQYF. CDR3 bases: TGTGCCAGCAGCCAAGTGCGCGCAGATACGCAGTATTTT. This chain uses TRBV3-1 (or the pseudogene TRBV3-2) with TRBJ2-3, with D hard to call. The V gene's germline CDR1 is LGHDT and CDR2 YNNKEL (reference sequence). V shed 1 base and J shed 4 bases, with 6 bases lying between them. The length of the CDR3 is 13 residues.

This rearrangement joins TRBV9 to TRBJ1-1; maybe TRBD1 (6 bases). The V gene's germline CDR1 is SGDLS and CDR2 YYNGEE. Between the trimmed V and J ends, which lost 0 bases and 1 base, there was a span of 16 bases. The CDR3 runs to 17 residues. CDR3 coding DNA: TGTGCCAGCAGCGTAGACCCCCTTATGACAGGGAACACTGAAGCTTTCTTT. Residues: CASSVDPLMTGNTEAFF.

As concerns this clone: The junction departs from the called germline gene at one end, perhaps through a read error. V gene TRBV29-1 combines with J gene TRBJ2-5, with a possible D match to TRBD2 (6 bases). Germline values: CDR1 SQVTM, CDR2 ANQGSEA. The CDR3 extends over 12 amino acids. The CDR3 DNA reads TGCAGCGTGGAAGGGAGCGGGGAGACCCAGTACTTC. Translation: CSVEGSGETQYF.

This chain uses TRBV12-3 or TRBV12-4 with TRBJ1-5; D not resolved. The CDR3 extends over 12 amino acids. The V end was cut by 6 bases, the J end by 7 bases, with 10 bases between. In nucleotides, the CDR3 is TGTGCCAGCAGCGAGTGGTTGCAGCCCCAGCATTTT. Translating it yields CASSEWLQPQHF.

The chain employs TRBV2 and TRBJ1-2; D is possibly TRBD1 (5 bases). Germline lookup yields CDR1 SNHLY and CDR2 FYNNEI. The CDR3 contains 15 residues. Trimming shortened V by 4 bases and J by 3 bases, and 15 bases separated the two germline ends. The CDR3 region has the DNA TGTGCCAGCAGTGCGTTCGACAGAAGTCACTATGGCTACACCTTC. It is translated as CASSAFDRSHYGYTF.

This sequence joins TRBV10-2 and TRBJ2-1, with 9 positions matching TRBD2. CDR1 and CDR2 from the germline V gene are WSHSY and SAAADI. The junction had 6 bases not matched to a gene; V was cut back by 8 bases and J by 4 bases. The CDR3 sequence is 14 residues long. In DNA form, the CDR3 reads TGCGCCAGCGGATCGGGACTAGCATACAATGAGCAGTTCTTC. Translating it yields CASGSGLAYNEQFF.

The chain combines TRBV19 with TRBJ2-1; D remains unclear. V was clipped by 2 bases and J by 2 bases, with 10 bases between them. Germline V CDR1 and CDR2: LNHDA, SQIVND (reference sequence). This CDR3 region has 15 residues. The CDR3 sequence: CASSITESPYNEQFF. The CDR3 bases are TGTGCCAGTAGTATAACAGAATCTCCCTACAATGAGCAGTTCTTC.

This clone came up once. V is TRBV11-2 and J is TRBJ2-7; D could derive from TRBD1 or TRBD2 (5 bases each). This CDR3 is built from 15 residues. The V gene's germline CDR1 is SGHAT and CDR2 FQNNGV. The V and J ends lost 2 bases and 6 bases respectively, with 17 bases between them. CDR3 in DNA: TGTGCCAGCAGCTTATTCGGTTCAGGGACCGGCGAGCAGTACGTC. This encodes CASSLFGSGTGEQYV.

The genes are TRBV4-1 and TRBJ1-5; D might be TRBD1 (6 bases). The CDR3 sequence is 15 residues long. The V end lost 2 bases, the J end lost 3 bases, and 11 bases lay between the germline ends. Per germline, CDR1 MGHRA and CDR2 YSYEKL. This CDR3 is CASSQTGQTNQPQHF. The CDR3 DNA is TGCGCCAGCAGCCAAACCGGACAGACCAATCAGCCCCAGCATTTT.

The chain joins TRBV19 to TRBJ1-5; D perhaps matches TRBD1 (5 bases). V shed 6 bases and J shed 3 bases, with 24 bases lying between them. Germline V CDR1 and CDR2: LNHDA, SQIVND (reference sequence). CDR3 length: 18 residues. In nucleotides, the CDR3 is TGTGCCAGTAGAAAGGGGCAGGGTCTGATGAGGGCCAATCAGCCCCAGCATTTT. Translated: CASRKGQGLMRANQPQHF.

CDR3 in amino acids: CASSYRGGNEQFF. CDR3 coding DNA: TGCGCCAGCAGCTACCGTGGGGGGAATGAGCAGTTCTTC. This chain links TRBV5-1 with TRBJ2-1, with D possibly matching TRBD2 (6 bases). With 3 bases removed from V and 7 bases from J, the gap between germline ends came to 11 bases. The CDR3 runs to 13 residues. From germline, CDR1 is SGHRS and CDR2 YFSETQ.

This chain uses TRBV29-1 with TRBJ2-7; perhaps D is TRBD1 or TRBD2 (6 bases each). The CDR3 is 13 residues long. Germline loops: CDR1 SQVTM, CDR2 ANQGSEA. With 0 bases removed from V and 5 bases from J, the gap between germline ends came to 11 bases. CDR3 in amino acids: CSVEDGGRDEQYF. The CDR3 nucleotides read TGCAGCGTTGAAGACGGGGGCCGGGACGAGCAGTACTTC.

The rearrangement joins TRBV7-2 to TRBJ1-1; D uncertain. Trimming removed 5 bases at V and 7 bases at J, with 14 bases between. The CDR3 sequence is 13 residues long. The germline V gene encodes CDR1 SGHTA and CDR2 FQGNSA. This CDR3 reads CASSVLTNHEAFF. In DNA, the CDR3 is TGTGCCAGCAGCGTTTTGACAAACCATGAAGCTTTCTTT.

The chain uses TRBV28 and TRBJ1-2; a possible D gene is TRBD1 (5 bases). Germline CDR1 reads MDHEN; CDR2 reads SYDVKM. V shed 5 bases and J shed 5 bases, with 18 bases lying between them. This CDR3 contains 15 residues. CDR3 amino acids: CASSPGRSRGYGYTF. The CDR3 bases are TGTGCCAGCAGTCCGGGGAGGAGCCGGGGGTATGGCTACACCTTC.

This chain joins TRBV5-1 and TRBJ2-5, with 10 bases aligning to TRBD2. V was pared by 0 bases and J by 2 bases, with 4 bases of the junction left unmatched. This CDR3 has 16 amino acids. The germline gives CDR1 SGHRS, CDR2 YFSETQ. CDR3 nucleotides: TGCGCCAGCAGCTTGGGTCCGACTAGCGGGCAAGAGACCCAGTACTTC. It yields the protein CASSLGPTSGQETQYF.

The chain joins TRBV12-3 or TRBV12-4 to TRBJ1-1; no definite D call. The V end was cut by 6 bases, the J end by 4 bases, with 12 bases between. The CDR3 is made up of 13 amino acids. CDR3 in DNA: TGTGCCAGCAGCGGTCGAGGGAGCACTGAAGCTTTCTTT. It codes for CASSGRGSTEAFF.

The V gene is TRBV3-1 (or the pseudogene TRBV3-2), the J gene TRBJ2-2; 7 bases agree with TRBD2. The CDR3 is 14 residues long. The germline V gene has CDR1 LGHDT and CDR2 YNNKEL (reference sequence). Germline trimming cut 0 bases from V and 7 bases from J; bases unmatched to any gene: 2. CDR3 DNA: TGTGCCAGCAGCCAAGATCGGGGGGTCGGGGAGCTGTTTTTT. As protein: CASSQDRGVGELFF.

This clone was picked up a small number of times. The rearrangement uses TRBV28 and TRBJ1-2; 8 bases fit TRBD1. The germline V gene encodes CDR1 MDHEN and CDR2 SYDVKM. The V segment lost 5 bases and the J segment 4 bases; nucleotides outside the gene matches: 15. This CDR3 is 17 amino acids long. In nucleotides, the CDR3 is TGTGCCAGCAGTACTCAAGCAGGTGGACAGGGATCCTATGGCTACACCTTC. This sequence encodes CASSTQAGGQGSYGYTF.

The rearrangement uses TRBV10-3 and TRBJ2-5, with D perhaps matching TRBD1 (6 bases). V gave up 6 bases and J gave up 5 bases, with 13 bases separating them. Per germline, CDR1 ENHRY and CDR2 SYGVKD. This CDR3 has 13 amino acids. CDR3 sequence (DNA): TGTGCCATCAGGAAGGACAGTGGGGAGACCCAGTACTTC. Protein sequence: CAIRKDSGETQYF.

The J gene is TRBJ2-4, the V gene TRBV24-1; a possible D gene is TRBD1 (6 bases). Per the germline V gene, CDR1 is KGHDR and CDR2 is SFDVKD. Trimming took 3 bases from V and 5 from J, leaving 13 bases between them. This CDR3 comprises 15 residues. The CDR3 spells CATSDPGQTENIQYF. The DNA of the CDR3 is TGTGCCACCAGTGATCCCGGACAGACCGAAAACATTCAGTACTTC.

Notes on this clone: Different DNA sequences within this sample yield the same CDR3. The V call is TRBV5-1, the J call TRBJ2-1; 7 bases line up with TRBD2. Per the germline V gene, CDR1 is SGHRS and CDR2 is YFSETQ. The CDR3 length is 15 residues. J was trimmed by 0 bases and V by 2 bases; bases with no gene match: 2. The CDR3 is CASSFVAGSYNEQFF. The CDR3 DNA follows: TGCGCCAGCAGCTTTGTAGCGGGCTCCTACAATGAGCAGTTCTTC.

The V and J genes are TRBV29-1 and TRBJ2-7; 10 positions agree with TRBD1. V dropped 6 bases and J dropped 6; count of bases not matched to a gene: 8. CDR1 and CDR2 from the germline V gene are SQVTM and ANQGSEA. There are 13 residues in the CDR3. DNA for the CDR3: TGCAGCGTAGTCCGGGACAGGGGATCCGAGCAGTACTTC. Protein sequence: CSVVRDRGSEQYF.